This T cell receptor (beta chain) was documented in a study of T cells after yellow fever vaccination. Study-level findings and limits: Boosting was followed by the reappearance of most primary-vaccination clones (just under 98% CD4, about 89% CD8). Although the secondary response was weaker, it peaked faster, at day 5 versus 15. Bulk-population clonotypes that are abundant could appear as contaminants in FACS-sorted repertoires.

V gave up 0 bases and J gave up 5 bases; unmatched junction bases: 5. The CDR3 contains 15 residues. Germline lookup yields CDR1 SGHRS and CDR2 YFSETQ. Generation of TCR cDNA used 5'RACE template switching (which added a universal primer site and UMIs). TCRdb processed the 5' RACE reads anew with MiXCR; each CDR3 protein has one entry. Of over 130,000 distinct CDR3 sequences in the sample, about 8% are singletons; the top ten hold less than 0.95%. This clonotype was seen at least ten times. What it binds is not known. The source is a man younger than 40 who received the YFV17D yellow fever vaccine. The V gene is TRBV5-1, the J gene TRBJ2-5; 9 nucleotides align to TRBD2. Sequencing was performed on CD4+ T cells sorted from PBMCs, taken 5 days after the yellow fever booster vaccination. The CDR3 is CASSLAGTSSETQYF. In nucleotides, the CDR3 is TGCGCCAGCAGCTTGGCCGGGACTAGCTCGGAGACCCAGTACTTC.